This T cell receptor delta chain came from a study of γδ T cells in repeated Plasmodium falciparum infection. The study's findings and limits: Waves of new clonotype selection appeared after repeated controlled infections in Vdelta2-negative, largely Vdelta1+, gammadelta T cells.

Concerning this clone: Its target is unknown.

This CDR3 has 17 amino acids. V shed 2 bases and J shed 0 bases, with 16 bases lying between them. The germline CDR1 and CDR2 sequences are TSWWSYY and QGS. TCRdb re-called the multiplex PCR reads via CATT. The repertoire has 45,000 to 70,000 delta-chain clones, around 1.7% of them found once; the top ten carry about 15%. Bulk repertoires came from Vgamma9/Vdelta2+ or Vdelta2-negative gammadelta T cells flow-sorted from PBMC. This receptor was taken from a pool of human donors (malaria-infected and uninfected, not separated). The sequencing sample was made of gamma-delta T cells from blood. This chain connects TRDV1 to TRDJ1, with a weak D call TRDD3 (5 bases). In the absence of a J gene in TCRdb, the DNA was matched to germline to assign it here. The CDR3 loop is CALGELERGGYTDKLIF. CDR3 DNA: TGTGCTCTTGGGGAATTAGAGCGGGGGGGGTACACCGATAAACTCATCTTT.